This T cell receptor (beta chain) was recovered during a study of blood T cell repertoires in COVID-19. Study details: Samples came from the United States, Italy and Spain, spanning acute and convalescent COVID-19. In each case, the material was cDNA or gDNA derived from T cells, B-cell-depleted T cells, or PBMCs.

Per the original methods: Researchers report that nucleated cell counts were estimated from reference gene primer amplification. Repertoires were generated with immunoSEQ multiplex PCR, while TCRdb's copy carries only in-frame clones and drops some. For V, J and clone size, that table is used; D and trimming come from the DNA. This table has 230,000 or so clones, more than 80% appearing once. In Seattle, patients joined the study during active infection and were tracked longitudinally. The sample taken for sequencing was peripheral blood. This sequence was found in an elderly woman with COVID-19, enrolled during active disease.

This chain's CDR3 is CASSPNRGRGNTIYF. The CDR3 DNA reads TGTGCCAGCAGCCCCAACAGGGGGCGAGGAAACACCATATATTTT. The rearrangement joins TRBV3-1 (or the pseudogene TRBV3-2) to TRBJ1-3; TRBD1 matches 9 bases. The CDR3 contains 15 residues. V lost 4 bases and J lost 4; bases outside the gene matches: 5. The germline gives CDR1 LGHDT, CDR2 YNNKEL (reference sequence).